The clone carrying this TCR beta chain was recorded a few times. Using immunoSEQ multiplex PCR, the repertoire was profiled, and TCRdb retains in-frame clones only, with some absent. The top ten clones hold more than 0.65% of a sample with nearly 60,000 clones, 75% to 90% of them seen once. This entry belongs to a study of OX40 agonist ivuxolimab in advanced cancers. Germline V gene sequence: CDR1 SNHLY, CDR2 FYNNEI. V was clipped by 0 bases and J by 2 bases, with 16 bases between them. The CDR3 runs to 17 residues. This chain joins TRBV2 and TRBJ1-2, with a tentative D call TRBD1 (5 bases). The clonotype originates from an adult with an advanced solid tumor such as melanoma, head and neck, liver or kidney cancer. The sequences come from CD4+ or CD8+ T cells sorted from blood, collected in a trial of the OX40 agonist ivuxolimab. The CDR3, as DNA: TGTGCCAGCAGTGAAGCGGTACGTGCATCAGGGAACTATGGCTACACCTTC. Residues: CASSEAVRASGNYGYTF.